A selection of T cell receptor beta chains follows, all from one sample in a study of blood T cell repertoires in COVID-19. Repertoires were generated with immunoSEQ multiplex PCR, while TCRdb's copy carries only in-frame clones and drops some. The sample shows 110,000 to 150,000 clones, 86% of them seen only once. The source material was PBMCs or T cells enriched from blood (not recorded which). The receptors come from a man in his forties or fifties who had recovered from COVID-19. Each CDR3 is given with its conserved first and last residue. A D gene is named only where the DNA matches it firmly. Clone size is stated in some rows and not others, as once, few, many or a class when expanded.

abundance: .; v_gene: TRBV4-3; j_gene: TRBJ2-3; d_gene: .; CDR3aa: CASSQVYRATDTQYF; CDR3nt: TGCGCCAGCAGCCAAGTCTACAGGGCCACAGATACGCAGTATTTT
abundance: .; v_gene: TRBV10-3; j_gene: TRBJ1-2; d_gene: .; CDR3aa: CAISESGGTYGYTF; CDR3nt: TGTGCCATCAGTGAGTCGGGGGGGACCTATGGCTACACCTTC
abundance: .; v_gene: TRBV7-9; j_gene: TRBJ2-1; d_gene: TRBD2; CDR3aa: CASSEYSGSGNEQFF; CDR3nt: TGTGCCAGCAGCGAGTATAGCGGGAGCGGCAATGAGCAGTTCTTC
abundance: few; v_gene: TRBV15; j_gene: TRBJ1-1; d_gene: .; CDR3aa: CATTKDSWDTEAFF; CDR3nt: TGTGCCACCACCAAGGACTCATGGGACACTGAAGCTTTCTTT
abundance: .; v_gene: TRBV27; j_gene: TRBJ2-1; d_gene: TRBD2; CDR3aa: CASSSRTSGGNEQFF; CDR3nt: TGTGCCAGCAGTTCCAGGACTAGCGGGGGGAATGAGCAGTTCTTC
abundance: .; v_gene: TRBV24-1; j_gene: TRBJ2-1; d_gene: TRBD1; CDR3aa: CATSDWARDSYNEQFF; CDR3nt: TGTGCCACCAGTGATTGGGCTCGGGACAGCTACAATGAGCAGTTCTTC
abundance: .; v_gene: TRBV2; j_gene: TRBJ1-1; d_gene: .; CDR3aa: CASSEDLSGSTEAFF; CDR3nt: TGTGCCAGCAGTGAAGATCTTTCTGGGAGCACTGAAGCTTTCTTT
abundance: .; v_gene: TRBV3-1/TRBV3-2; j_gene: TRBJ2-5; d_gene: TRBD2; CDR3aa: CASSQGEAGNETQYF; CDR3nt: TGTGCCAGCAGCCAAGGGGAAGCGGGAAACGAGACCCAGTACTTC
abundance: .; v_gene: TRBV6-5; j_gene: TRBJ2-7; d_gene: TRBD2; CDR3aa: CASSRLAGDSYEQYF; CDR3nt: TGTGCCAGCAGCAGACTAGCGGGAGACTCCTACGAGCAGTACTTC
abundance: .; v_gene: TRBV7-3; j_gene: TRBJ1-2; d_gene: TRBD1; CDR3aa: CASSSGTGVGGYTF; CDR3nt: TGTGCCAGCAGCTCTGGGACAGGGGTGGGCGGCTACACCTTC
abundance: .; v_gene: TRBV30; j_gene: TRBJ2-4; d_gene: .; CDR3aa: CAWSVSLAKNIQYF; CDR3nt: TGTGCCTGGAGTGTCTCACTAGCCAAAAACATTCAGTACTTC
abundance: .; v_gene: TRBV4-3; j_gene: TRBJ1-4; d_gene: .; CDR3aa: CASSQEDKAPGKLFF; CDR3nt: TGCGCCAGCAGCCAAGAGGATAAAGCTCCAGGAAAACTGTTTTTT
abundance: .; v_gene: TRBV9; j_gene: TRBJ2-5; d_gene: .; CDR3aa: CASSVASGQSETQYF; CDR3nt: TGTGCCAGCAGCGTAGCCTCCGGACAGTCAGAGACCCAGTACTTC
abundance: .; v_gene: TRBV5-1; j_gene: TRBJ1-1; d_gene: .; CDR3aa: CASSPRDKMNTEAFF; CDR3nt: TGCGCCAGCAGCCCTCGGGACAAGATGAACACTGAAGCTTTCTTT
abundance: once; v_gene: TRBV25-1; j_gene: TRBJ1-1; d_gene: TRBD1; CDR3aa: CASTRQGPYTEAFF; CDR3nt: TGTGCCAGCACCCGACAGGGTCCCTACACTGAAGCTTTCTTT
abundance: .; v_gene: TRBV28; j_gene: TRBJ1-2; d_gene: .; CDR3aa: CASSMSDFTNYGYTF; CDR3nt: TGTGCCAGCAGCATGTCGGACTTTACGAACTATGGCTACACCTTC
abundance: once; v_gene: TRBV28; j_gene: TRBJ1-1; d_gene: .; CDR3aa: CAIRRGGKTEAFF; CDR3nt: TGTGCCATCCGGAGGGGGGGGAAGACTGAAGCTTTCTTT
abundance: .; v_gene: TRBV5-4; j_gene: TRBJ2-7; d_gene: .; CDR3aa: CASSFGQSYEQYF; CDR3nt: TGTGCCAGCAGCTTCGGACAGTCCTACGAGCAGTACTTC
abundance: .; v_gene: TRBV5-6; j_gene: TRBJ1-2; d_gene: .; CDR3aa: CASSFQQESYGYTF; CDR3nt: TGTGCCAGCAGCTTTCAACAGGAAAGCTATGGCTACACCTTC
abundance: once; v_gene: TRBV5-4; j_gene: TRBJ1-1; d_gene: TRBD1; CDR3aa: CASSLGQGFTEAFF; CDR3nt: TGTGCCAGCAGCTTGGGACAGGGGTTCACTGAAGCTTTCTTT
abundance: .; v_gene: TRBV4-1; j_gene: TRBJ2-5; d_gene: TRBD2; CDR3aa: CASSQLGLATETQYF; CDR3nt: TGCGCCAGCAGCCAACTCGGACTAGCGACGGAGACCCAGTACTTC
abundance: .; v_gene: TRBV7-3; j_gene: TRBJ1-2; d_gene: TRBD1; CDR3aa: CASSLLGTGGEGYTF; CDR3nt: TGTGCCAGCAGCTTACTAGGGACAGGGGGAGAGGGCTACACCTTC
abundance: .; v_gene: TRBV7-3; j_gene: TRBJ2-2; d_gene: TRBD2; CDR3aa: CASSPGLAGAYGELFF; CDR3nt: TGTGCCAGCAGCCCCGGTCTAGCGGGAGCTTACGGGGAGCTGTTTTTT
abundance: .; v_gene: TRBV14; j_gene: TRBJ1-2; d_gene: .; CDR3aa: CASSQGKQGGYTF; CDR3nt: TGTGCCAGCAGCCAAGGGAAGCAGGGGGGCTACACCTTC
abundance: .; v_gene: TRBV7-9; j_gene: TRBJ1-3; d_gene: TRBD1; CDR3aa: CASSLPGQGENTIYF; CDR3nt: TGTGCCAGCAGCTTACCCGGACAGGGAGAAAACACCATATATTTT
abundance: .; v_gene: TRBV9; j_gene: TRBJ2-5; d_gene: TRBD2; CDR3aa: CASSSGSGGETQYF; CDR3nt: TGTGCCAGCAGCTCGGGGTCGGGGGGAGAGACCCAGTACTTC
abundance: .; v_gene: TRBV19; j_gene: TRBJ1-1; d_gene: .; CDR3aa: CASNREGDTEAFF; CDR3nt: TGTGCCAGTAACAGGGAGGGGGACACTGAAGCTTTCTTT
abundance: .; v_gene: TRBV18; j_gene: TRBJ2-1; d_gene: .; CDR3aa: CASSPQGSDNEQFF; CDR3nt: TGTGCCAGCTCACCACAGGGGTCCGACAATGAGCAGTTCTTC
abundance: .; v_gene: TRBV7-2; j_gene: TRBJ2-1; d_gene: .; CDR3aa: CASSFDRNSYNEQFF; CDR3nt: TGTGCCAGCAGCTTCGACAGGAACTCCTACAATGAGCAGTTCTTC
abundance: .; v_gene: TRBV28; j_gene: TRBJ2-7; d_gene: .; CDR3aa: CASSGTGAYEQYF; CDR3nt: TGTGCCAGCAGTGGTACAGGAGCCTACGAGCAGTACTTC
abundance: .; v_gene: TRBV7-2; j_gene: TRBJ1-6; d_gene: .; CDR3aa: CASSVLGGTYNSPLHF; CDR3nt: TGTGCCAGCAGCGTTCTCGGAGGGACCTATAATTCACCCCTCCACTTT
abundance: .; v_gene: TRBV7-2; j_gene: TRBJ1-4; d_gene: TRBD1; CDR3aa: CASSLDRGEKLFF; CDR3nt: TGTGCCAGCAGCTTAGACAGGGGCGAAAAACTGTTTTTT
abundance: .; v_gene: TRBV7-2; j_gene: TRBJ1-3; d_gene: .; CDR3aa: CASSLVEGAGGNTIYF; CDR3nt: TGTGCCAGCAGCTTAGTCGAGGGCGCGGGAGGAAACACCATATATTTT
abundance: .; v_gene: TRBV5-4; j_gene: TRBJ2-7; d_gene: TRBD1; CDR3aa: CASSSPGQGRYEQYF; CDR3nt: TGTGCCAGCAGCTCTCCGGGACAGGGGCGGTACGAGCAGTACTTC
abundance: .; v_gene: TRBV6-4; j_gene: TRBJ2-1; d_gene: TRBD2; CDR3aa: CASSDSVLASGGKNEQFF; CDR3nt: TGTGCCAGCAGTGACTCTGTTCTGGCTAGCGGGGGCAAGAATGAGCAGTTCTTC
abundance: .; v_gene: TRBV7-2; j_gene: TRBJ2-1; d_gene: .; CDR3aa: CASSLRSIPEQFF; CDR3nt: TGTGCCAGCAGCTTACGTAGCATCCCCGAGCAGTTCTTC
abundance: .; v_gene: TRBV6-5; j_gene: TRBJ1-1; d_gene: TRBD1; CDR3aa: CASSLAGTGRTEAFF; CDR3nt: TGTGCCAGCAGTCTCGCCGGGACAGGGCGTACTGAAGCTTTCTTT
abundance: .; v_gene: TRBV11-2; j_gene: TRBJ1-1; d_gene: .; CDR3aa: CASSLNRQNTEAFF; CDR3nt: TGTGCCAGCAGCTTAAACAGGCAGAACACTGAAGCTTTCTTT
abundance: .; v_gene: TRBV7-3; j_gene: TRBJ2-7; d_gene: .; CDR3aa: CASSLGAGWDYEQYF; CDR3nt: TGTGCCAGCAGCCTAGGGGCTGGGTGGGACTACGAGCAGTACTTC
abundance: .; v_gene: TRBV7-2; j_gene: TRBJ2-1; d_gene: TRBD2; CDR3aa: CASSPQLAGSYNEQFF; CDR3nt: TGTGCCAGCAGCCCCCAACTAGCGGGGAGTTACAATGAGCAGTTCTTC
abundance: .; v_gene: TRBV5-1; j_gene: TRBJ2-1; d_gene: TRBD1; CDR3aa: CASSLGGTGGLNNEQFF; CDR3nt: TGCGCCAGCAGCTTGGGAGGGACAGGGGGCCTAAACAATGAGCAGTTCTTC
abundance: few; v_gene: TRBV10-3; j_gene: TRBJ2-1; d_gene: TRBD2; CDR3aa: CAIRETSGNNEQFF; CDR3nt: TGTGCCATCAGGGAGACTAGCGGAAACAATGAGCAGTTCTTC
abundance: .; v_gene: TRBV7-9; j_gene: TRBJ2-7; d_gene: .; CDR3aa: CASSLGGSFTYEQYF; CDR3nt: TGTGCCAGCAGCTTAGGAGGCAGCTTTACCTACGAGCAGTACTTC
abundance: .; v_gene: TRBV19; j_gene: TRBJ1-1; d_gene: TRBD1; CDR3aa: CASSQTRQGSGTEAFF; CDR3nt: TGTGCCAGTAGTCAAACCAGACAGGGCTCGGGCACTGAAGCTTTCTTT
abundance: .; v_gene: TRBV6-5; j_gene: TRBJ2-5; d_gene: TRBD1; CDR3aa: CASSSGQVRTGETQYF; CDR3nt: TGTGCCAGCAGTTCCGGACAGGTCCGGACCGGGGAGACCCAGTACTTC
abundance: .; v_gene: TRBV28; j_gene: TRBJ1-4; d_gene: .; CDR3aa: CASSPGGPTNEKLFF; CDR3nt: TGTGCCAGCAGCCCCGGGGGGCCAACTAATGAAAAACTGTTTTTT